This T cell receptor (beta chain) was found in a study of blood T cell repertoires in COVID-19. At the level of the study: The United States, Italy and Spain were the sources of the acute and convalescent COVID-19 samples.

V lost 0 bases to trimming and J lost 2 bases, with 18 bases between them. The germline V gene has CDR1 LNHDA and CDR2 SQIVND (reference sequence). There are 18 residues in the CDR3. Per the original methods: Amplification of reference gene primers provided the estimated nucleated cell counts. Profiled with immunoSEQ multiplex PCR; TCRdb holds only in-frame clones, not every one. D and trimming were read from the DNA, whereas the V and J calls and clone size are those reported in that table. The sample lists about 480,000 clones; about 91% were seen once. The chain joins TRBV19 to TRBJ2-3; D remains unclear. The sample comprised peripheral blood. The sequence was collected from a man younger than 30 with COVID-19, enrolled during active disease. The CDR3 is CASSIDLGFNVATDTQYF. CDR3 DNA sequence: TGTGCCAGTAGTATAGATCTTGGCTTTAACGTCGCCACAGATACGCAGTATTTT.